The 17 T cell receptor beta chains in this list originate from one sample, sequenced in a study of blood T cell repertoires in COVID-19. TCRdb's table, derived via immunoSEQ multiplex PCR, lists solely in-frame clones and lacks some. The data hold 100,000 to 150,000 clones, with about 74% observed a single time. Input material: peripheral blood. The origin of the receptors is a man aged 80 or over with COVID-19, enrolled during active disease.

The chain employs TRBV15 and TRBJ2-1; 9 bases map to TRBD2. CDR1 LNHNV and CDR2 YYDKDF come from the germline V gene (reference sequence). With 6 bases clipped from V and 7 bases from J, the junction kept 4 bases outside the gene matches. The CDR3 is 13 amino acids. CDR3 protein: CATSPAGGNEQFF. The CDR3 DNA follows: TGTGCCACCAGTCCAGCGGGAGGAAATGAGCAGTTCTTC.

This clone came up a few times. This chain connects TRBV24-1 to TRBJ1-2, with 8 bases that match TRBD1. The CDR3 is 15 amino acids. Germline CDR1 is KGHDR and CDR2 is SFDVKD. V dropped 4 bases and J dropped 8; count of bases not matched to a gene: 11. As DNA, the CDR3 is TGTGCCACCAGTGACCCGGACAGGGCCCCCTACGGCTACACCTTC. Amino acids: CATSDPDRAPYGYTF.

The rearrangement links TRBV28 to TRBJ2-2; D gene ambiguous. This CDR3 spans 12 amino acids. The V and J ends lost 3 bases and 7 bases respectively, with 6 bases between them. Germline V gene sequence: CDR1 MDHEN, CDR2 SYDVKM. The DNA of the CDR3 is TGTGCCAGCAGTTTGACGGGCGGGGAGCTGTTTTTT. It codes for CASSLTGGELFF. Full variable domain (outside the CDR3, taken from reference TRBV28 and TRBJ2-2): DVKVTQSSRYLVKRTGEKVFLECVQDMDHENMFWYRQDPGLGLRLIYFSYDVKMKEKGDIPEGYSVSREKKERFSLILESASTNQTSMYLCASSLTGGELFFGEGSRLTVL.

This sequence joins TRBV7-8 and TRBJ2-7, with TRBD2 identical over 9 bases. Per the germline V gene, CDR1 is SGHVS and CDR2 is FQNEAQ. Trimming at V came to 5 bases and at J to 2 bases, leaving 10 bases not matched to a gene. This CDR3 contains 16 residues. The chain's CDR3 is CASSPGVAGGTYEQYF. CDR3 DNA sequence: TGTGCCAGCAGCCCCGGAGTGGCGGGAGGGACCTACGAGCAGTACTTC.

The chain joins TRBV6-1 to TRBJ2-7, with 11 bases that match TRBD1. Germline CDR1 reads MNHNS; CDR2 reads SASEGT. The CDR3 is 15 amino acids. J was trimmed by 6 bases and V by 3 bases; bases with no gene match: 7. CDR3 protein: CASSDEGQGVGEQYF. The CDR3 nucleotides read TGTGCCAGCAGTGATGAGGGACAGGGGGTCGGCGAGCAGTACTTC.

This clone was detected a few times. The chain has TRBV5-1 and TRBJ2-3; maybe TRBD1 (6 bases). V was clipped by 2 bases and J by 2 bases, with 15 bases between them. This CDR3 contains 16 residues. The germline CDR1 and CDR2 sequences are SGHRS and YFSETQ. The CDR3 DNA is TGCGCCAGCAGCTTAGGCGTTTCAGGGGACACAGATACGCAGTATTTT. The encoded protein is CASSLGVSGDTDTQYF.

This clone was found once. The chain joins TRBV7-2 to TRBJ1-5, with D tentatively TRBD1 (6 bases). Germline V gene lookup returns CDR1 SGHTA and CDR2 FQGNSA. The CDR3 runs to 15 residues. Trimming took off 5 bases at V and 3 bases at J, with 14 bases between the two ends. This CDR3 reads CASSPDGQYNQPQHF. The CDR3 DNA follows: TGTGCCAGCAGCCCGGACGGACAGTACAATCAGCCCCAGCATTTT.

V is TRBV7-8 and J is TRBJ2-1, with D possibly TRBD1 on 5 matching bases. The CDR3 consists of 15 residues. Germline CDR1 reads SGHVS; CDR2 reads FQNEAQ. V lost 2 bases and J 9 bases, leaving 17 bases between the germline ends. CDR3 in amino acids: CASSLTSTGWSEQFF. The CDR3 DNA is TGTGCCAGCAGCTTAACGTCAACAGGATGGAGTGAGCAGTTCTTC.

The chain recombines TRBV3-1 (or the pseudogene TRBV3-2) with TRBJ1-4, with D possibly TRBD1 on 5 matching bases. Trimming left V 6 bases short and J 0 bases short, with 14 bases between. The germline V gene encodes CDR1 LGHDT and CDR2 YNNKEL (reference sequence). This CDR3 has 16 residues. CDR3 in amino acids: CASSLRGVATNEKLFF. CDR3 DNA: TGTGCCAGCAGTCTCCGGGGGGTTGCAACTAATGAAAAACTGTTTTTT.

V and J are TRBV4-1 and TRBJ2-1, with TRBD2 matching 10 bases. Germline lookup yields CDR1 MGHRA and CDR2 YSYEKL. This CDR3 is 17 amino acids long. The trim removed 4 bases at V and 7 bases at J, leaving 13 bases unmatched. The CDR3 nucleotides are TGCGCCAGCAGCCTAAAGGAGGCTAGCGGGGGTCCTAATGAGCAGTTCTTC. Residues: CASSLKEASGGPNEQFF.

The chain employs TRBV11-2 and TRBJ2-5, with D uncertain. The CDR3 loop spans 11 amino acids. V lost 5 bases and J lost 1, with 2 bases in between. The germline CDR1 and CDR2 sequences are SGHAT and FQNNGV. CDR3 region: CASSLQETQYF. The CDR3, as DNA: TGTGCCAGCAGCCTCCAAGAGACCCAGTACTTC.

The chain uses TRBV6-2 or TRBV6-3 and TRBJ2-1; D is possibly TRBD2 (6 bases). Trimming stripped 3 bases from V and 2 bases from J, with 11 bases between. Germline loops: CDR1 MNHEY, CDR2 SVGEGT. The CDR3 is made up of 15 amino acids. The CDR3 sequence: CASSYLRGAYNEQFF. For the CDR3, the DNA is TGTGCCAGCAGTTATTTGCGCGGGGCCTACAATGAGCAGTTCTTC.

This clone was seen more than once but under ten times. The chain joins TRBV7-6 to TRBJ1-6, with TRBD1 matching over 7 bases. Trimming cost V 5 bases and J 5 bases; bases outside gene matches: 9. The CDR3 runs 16 residues. Germline assignment: CDR1 SGHVS and CDR2 FNYEAQ. The CDR3 bases are TGTGCCAGCAGCGCCCGACCGGGACAGAATAATTCACCCCTCCACTTT. This codes for CASSARPGQNNSPLHF. The full variable domain, its missing parts supplied by reference TRBV7-6 and TRBJ1-6, is GAGVSQSPRYKVTKRGQDVALRCDPISGHVSLYWYRQALGQGPEFLTYFNYEAQQDKSGLPNDRFSAERPEGSISTLTIQRTEQRDSAMYRCASSARPGQNNSPLHFGNGTRLTVT.

The chain recombines TRBV2 with TRBJ2-7; 7 positions match TRBD1. After removal of 7 bases from V and 3 bases from J, the junction contained 3 bases not matched to a gene. Germline CDR1 and CDR2: SNHLY and FYNNEI. The CDR3 totals 12 residues. Here the CDR3 DNA reads TGTGCCAGCAACCGACAGGGCTACGAGCAGTACTTC. The encoded protein is CASNRQGYEQYF.

This clone was found a few times. The genes are TRBV12-5 and TRBJ2-7, with D tentatively TRBD2 (6 bases). Germline V gene lookup returns CDR1 LGHNT and CDR2 FRNRAP. With 6 bases removed from V and 2 bases from J, the gap between germline ends came to 17 bases. The CDR3 sequence is 15 residues long. CDR3 nucleotides: TGTGCTAGTGGATTCCGCGGAGGGCGCACCTACGAGCAGTACTTC. It codes for CASGFRGGRTYEQYF. The variable domain in full, with the rest retrieved from reference TRBV12-5 and TRBJ2-7, is DARVTQTPRHKVTEMGQEVTMRCQPILGHNTVFWYRQTMMQGLELLAYFRNRAPLDDSGMPKDRFSAEMPDATLATLKIQPSEPRDSAVYFCASGFRGGRTYEQYFGPGTRLTVT.

This chain uses TRBV6-1 with TRBJ2-3; TRBD1 agrees at 10 bases. Germline V lookup: CDR1 MNHNS, CDR2 SASEGT. V lost 3 bases to trimming and J lost 5 bases; unmatched junction nucleotides: 5. The CDR3 runs 15 residues. This CDR3 is CASSDRTGGGDTQYF. As DNA, the CDR3 is TGTGCCAGCAGTGACCGGACAGGGGGGGGAGATACGCAGTATTTT.

The chain uses TRBV28 and TRBJ2-1; D remains ambiguous. Germline V gives CDR1 MDHEN, CDR2 SYDVKM. V was clipped by 2 bases and J by 0 bases, with 8 bases between them. The length of the CDR3 is 15 residues. CDR3 bases: TGTGCCAGCAGTTTAACCATGAGCTCCTACAATGAGCAGTTCTTC. Translation gives CASSLTMSSYNEQFF.